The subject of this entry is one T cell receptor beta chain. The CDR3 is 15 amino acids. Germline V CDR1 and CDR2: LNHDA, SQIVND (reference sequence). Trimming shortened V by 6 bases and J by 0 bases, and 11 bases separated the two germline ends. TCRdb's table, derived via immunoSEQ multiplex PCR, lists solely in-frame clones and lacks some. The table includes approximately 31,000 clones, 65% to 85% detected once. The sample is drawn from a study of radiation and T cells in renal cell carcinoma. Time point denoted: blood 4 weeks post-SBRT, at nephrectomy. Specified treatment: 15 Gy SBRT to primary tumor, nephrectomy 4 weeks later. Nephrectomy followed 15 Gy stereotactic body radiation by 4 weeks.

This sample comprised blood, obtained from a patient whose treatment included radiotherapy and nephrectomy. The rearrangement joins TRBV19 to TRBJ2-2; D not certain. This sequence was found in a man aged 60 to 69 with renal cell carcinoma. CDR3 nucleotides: TGTGCCAGTAGCCCGAGAGGATCGAACACCGGGGAGCTGTTTTTT. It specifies CASSPRGSNTGELFF.